This T cell receptor (beta chain) was profiled in a study of human T cells and chemical hapten exposure. As concerns this clonotype: Its antigen is not identified.

TCRdb used MiXCR to reprocess the RACE reads, holding one entry per CDR3 protein. The sample has roughly 260,000 distinct CDR3 sequences, about 8.1% seen once. Study-wide results and limits: Each of the donors had alopecia, so their immune responses may not resemble those of healthy people.

Documented time point: pre-sensitization, week 0. The sample's treatment: therapeutic diphenylcyclopropenone sensitization with weekly scalp DPC. Trimming left V 2 bases short and J 2 bases short, with 7 bases between. The CDR3 is made up of 13 amino acids. Germline CDR1 is SGDLS and CDR2 is YYNGEE. This clonotype was sampled from a woman aged 35 to 49 with alopecia areata. Some clones in this sample may be carry-over from other donors' samples. The chain couples TRBV9 to TRBJ2-5; D remains ambiguous. Sequenced here: whole blood, sampled in connection with sensitization to the hapten diphenylcyclopropenone (DPC). The CDR3 DNA reads as TGTGCCAGCAGCGTGGCACATCAAGAGACCCAGTACTTC. Translation: CASSVAHQETQYF.